This entry lists 16 T cell receptor beta chains sequenced from one sample in a study of OX40 agonist ivuxolimab in advanced cancers. The protocol was immunoSEQ multiplex PCR, while the TCRdb copy is restricted to in-frame clones and leaves out a portion. The sample has approximately 76,000 clones, about 89% seen once; the top ten hold over 0.6%. The source was CD4+ or CD8+ T cells sorted from blood, collected in a trial of the OX40 agonist ivuxolimab. Source of these receptors: an adult with an advanced solid tumor such as melanoma, head and neck, liver or kidney cancer.

V and J are TRBV28 and TRBJ2-7, with D possibly matching TRBD1 (7 bases). Trimming removed 1 base from V and 0 bases from J, with 13 bases in between. CDR3 length equals 16 residues. CDR1 MDHEN and CDR2 SYDVKM come from the germline V gene. The CDR3 loop is CASSLFSGGSSYEQYF. The CDR3 DNA is TGTGCCAGCAGTTTATTTTCAGGGGGGTCCTCCTACGAGCAGTACTTC. Drawing the rest from reference TRBV28 and TRBJ2-7, the complete variable domain is DVKVTQSSRYLVKRTGEKVFLECVQDMDHENMFWYRQDPGLGLRLIYFSYDVKMKEKGDIPEGYSVSREKKERFSLILESASTNQTSMYLCASSLFSGGSSYEQYFGPGTRLTVT.

This chain connects TRBV6-1 to TRBJ1-1, with D maybe TRBD1 (5 bases). The germline gives CDR1 MNHNS, CDR2 SASEGT. With 8 bases removed from V and 5 bases from J, the gap between germline ends came to 18 bases. The CDR3 runs 14 residues. CDR3 sequence: CASGDWGASTEAFF. The CDR3 region has the DNA TGTGCCAGCGGAGATTGGGGCGCGAGTACTGAAGCTTTCTTT.

This rearrangement joins TRBV4-3 to TRBJ2-7; 10 nucleotides line up with TRBD1. Germline V CDR1 and CDR2: LGHNA, YSLEER. The CDR3 loop spans 17 amino acids. V lost 3 bases, J lost 5 bases, and 13 bases stayed unmatched. CDR3 sequence: CASSHMLRGQGHHEQYF. In DNA, the CDR3 is TGCGCCAGCAGCCACATGCTACGGGGACAGGGGCACCACGAGCAGTACTTC.

The chain employs TRBV7-8 and TRBJ2-1; 8 bases line up with TRBD2. The V gene's germline CDR1 is SGHVS and CDR2 FQNEAQ. The CDR3 totals 15 residues. The V gene end was trimmed by 5 bases and the J gene end by 1 base; junction bases not matched to a gene: 4. The CDR3 nucleotides are TGTGCCAGCAGCCGGGGGGGGCAATCCTACAATGAGCAGTTCTTC. Protein: CASSRGGQSYNEQFF.

The chain combines TRBV30 with TRBJ2-3; 12 bases fit TRBD2. This CDR3 comprises 16 residues. J gave up 0 bases and V 1 base, and 2 bases lay outside the gene matches. From germline, CDR1 is GTSNPN and CDR2 SVGIG (reference sequence). This chain's CDR3 is CAWSGGTSGSTDTQYF. The CDR3, as DNA: TGTGCCTGGAGTGGTGGGACTAGCGGGAGCACAGATACGCAGTATTTT.

The chain employs TRBV5-1 and TRBJ1-3; D gene unclear. This CDR3 region has 15 residues. V gave up 0 bases and J gave up 0 bases, with 7 bases separating them. Germline assignment: CDR1 SGHRS and CDR2 YFSETQ. The CDR3 spells CASSLEGLSGNTIYF. The CDR3 coding sequence is TGCGCCAGCAGCTTGGAAGGACTCTCTGGAAACACCATATATTTT.

The V gene is TRBV4-3, the J gene TRBJ2-2, with 13 bases that match TRBD2. V shed 2 bases, J shed 6 bases, and the junction held 3 bases outside the gene matches. The CDR3 consists of 16 residues. CDR1 is LGHNA, CDR2 YSLEER, per germline. CDR3 loop: CASSQRTSGGPGELFF. CDR3 bases: TGCGCCAGCAGCCAACGGACTAGCGGGGGACCCGGGGAGCTGTTTTTT.

The chain combines TRBV7-3 with TRBJ2-1, with D unresolved. Germline assignment: CDR1 SGHTA and CDR2 FQGTGA. Trimming left V 4 bases short and J 8 bases short, with 15 bases between. This CDR3 region has 14 residues. CDR3 DNA sequence: TGTGCCAGCAGCTCCCAACCAATGGCCGATGAGCAGTTCTTC. This codes for CASSSQPMADEQFF. Full variable domain (missing parts from reference TRBV7-3 and TRBJ2-1): GAGVSQTPSNKVTEKGKYVELRCDPISGHTALYWYRQSLGQGPEFLIYFQGTGAADDSGLPNDRFFAVRPEGSVSTLKIQRTERGDSAVYLCASSSQPMADEQFFGPGTRLTVL.

J is TRBJ1-5 and V is TRBV27; D perhaps matches TRBD1 (5 bases). CDR1 MNHEY and CDR2 SMNVEV come from the germline V gene (reference sequence). V dropped 4 bases and J dropped 2 bases, with 18 bases sitting between them. The CDR3 is made up of 17 amino acids. CDR3: CASSSNVQGVGNQPQHF. In DNA, the CDR3 is TGTGCCAGCAGTTCAAACGTGCAGGGCGTGGGCAATCAGCCCCAGCATTTT.

This rearrangement joins TRBV18 to TRBJ2-5; the D is unclear. Trimming left V 8 bases short and J 3 bases short, with 13 bases between. Looked up from germline, CDR1 is KGHSH and CDR2 is LQKENI. The CDR3 totals 13 residues. This CDR3 reads CASGSGTKETQYF. CDR3 DNA sequence: TGTGCCAGCGGTTCCGGTACAAAAGAGACCCAGTACTTC.

This rearrangement joins TRBV30 to TRBJ2-7, with 7 bases that match TRBD1. The CDR3 is made up of 17 amino acids. After removal of 0 bases from V and 0 bases from J, the junction contained 11 bases not matched to a gene. Germline CDR1 reads GTSNPN; CDR2 reads SVGIG (reference sequence). DNA for the CDR3: TGTGCCTGGAGTGTATATTTAATGGGGACAGACTCCTACGAGCAGTACTTC. As protein: CAWSVYLMGTDSYEQYF.

The chain joins TRBV28 to TRBJ2-6; D gene uncertain. This CDR3 region has 14 residues. Trimming cost V 7 bases and J 4 bases, with 11 bases left between them. CDR1 MDHEN and CDR2 SYDVKM come from the germline V gene. This CDR3 is CASMLASGANVLTF. The CDR3 nucleotides are TGTGCCAGCATGTTAGCCTCCGGGGCCAACGTCCTGACTTTC.

This rearrangement joins TRBV6-1 to TRBJ2-4, with 10 bases fitting TRBD2. Germline lookup yields CDR1 MNHNS and CDR2 SASEGT. The CDR3 length is 15 residues. V dropped 4 bases and J dropped 6; count of bases not matched to a gene: 6. This CDR3 is CASSGSGGAGNIQYF. DNA for the CDR3: TGTGCCAGCAGTGGAAGCGGGGGGGCGGGAAACATTCAGTACTTC.

With respect to this clone: This specimen includes other DNA sequences encoding the same CDR3. The J gene is TRBJ2-2, the V gene TRBV18; maybe TRBD1 (5 bases). CDR3 length: 13 residues. CDR1 is KGHSH, CDR2 LQKENI, per germline. V dropped 6 bases and J dropped 6 bases, with 11 bases sitting between them. The DNA of the CDR3 is TGTGCCAGCTCGCCCCAGGGCGCCGGGGAGCTGTTTTTT. Protein: CASSPQGAGELFF.

CDR3 DNA sequence: TGTGCCAGCACCCGAGGACGGGGGGGCGGCGATACGCAGTATTTT. It is translated as CASTRGRGGGDTQYF. The chain joins TRBV6-6 to TRBJ2-3; 8 bases fit TRBD2. Per germline, CDR1 MNHNY and CDR2 SVGAGI (reference sequence). Unmatched junction bases numbered 12, after V lost 7 bases and J lost 6 bases. The CDR3 has 15 amino acids.

The chain links TRBV19 to TRBJ1-5; D perhaps matches TRBD1 (6 bases). Trimming removed 5 bases at V and 8 bases at J, with 10 bases between. This CDR3 contains 12 residues. Germline V gives CDR1 LNHDA, CDR2 SQIVND (reference sequence). The CDR3 DNA follows: TGTGCCAGTAGTCTCCGGACAGAGCCCCAGCATTTT. Translating gives CASSLRTEPQHF.